This is a list of T cell receptor beta chains from one sample in a study of T cells expressing NK-cell markers. TCRdb re-analyzed the 5' RACE reads; it lists each CDR3 protein once, without DNA. This sample's table reports 250,000 or so distinct CDR3 sequences. Sequencing input: blood T cells: a sorted CD56 or NKG2C T cell subset, CD4+ or CD8+ T cells, or bulk PBMC T cells (not recorded which). The receptors originated from a woman between 18 and 70 years old in good health. The CDR3 runs from the conserved cysteine through the conserved F or W. Each record gives: V gene, J gene, CDR3 protein.

v_gene: TRBV29-1; j_gene: TRBJ1-5; CDR3aa: CSVDQGLGGPQHF
v_gene: TRBV5-4; j_gene: TRBJ1-1; CDR3aa: CASSPVRVGGTEAFF
v_gene: TRBV7-2; j_gene: TRBJ1-1; CDR3aa: CASSSGPFRAEAFF
v_gene: TRBV6-1; j_gene: TRBJ2-5; CDR3aa: CASSMTSGVKTQYF
v_gene: TRBV4-2; j_gene: TRBJ1-1; CDR3aa: CASSQDGSAATEAFF
v_gene: TRBV6-2/TRBV6-3; j_gene: TRBJ2-6; CDR3aa: CASIRQGAGANVLTF
v_gene: TRBV12-3/TRBV12-4; j_gene: TRBJ2-7; CDR3aa: CASSLREGPYEQYF
v_gene: TRBV20-1; j_gene: TRBJ2-1; CDR3aa: CSAVGTSNYNEQFF
v_gene: TRBV3-1; j_gene: TRBJ1-3; CDR3aa: CASSQVARSGNTIYF
v_gene: TRBV2; j_gene: TRBJ2-3; CDR3aa: CAARERVTDTQYF
v_gene: TRBV6-1; j_gene: TRBJ2-1; CDR3aa: CASSSGLAGLLNEQFF
v_gene: TRBV10-2; j_gene: TRBJ2-3; CDR3aa: CASTGTLSGGARTDTQYF
v_gene: TRBV12-3/TRBV12-4; j_gene: TRBJ1-1; CDR3aa: CASSFRDRENTEAFF
v_gene: TRBV7-2; j_gene: TRBJ2-7; CDR3aa: CASSSRQGWYEQYF
v_gene: TRBV20-1; j_gene: TRBJ2-1; CDR3aa: CSASWGQAHNEQFF
v_gene: TRBV25-1; j_gene: TRBJ2-5; CDR3aa: CASRAGVQETQYF
v_gene: TRBV4-2; j_gene: TRBJ2-5; CDR3aa: CASRRAQETQYF
v_gene: TRBV5-4; j_gene: TRBJ2-3; CDR3aa: CASSSPRTGRVTDTQYF
v_gene: TRBV10-3; j_gene: TRBJ2-5; CDR3aa: CAISVGGTQQETQYF
v_gene: TRBV18; j_gene: TRBJ2-7; CDR3aa: CASSVTSGRSSYEQYF
v_gene: TRBV3-1; j_gene: TRBJ2-6; CDR3aa: CASRRLAGGPGANVLTF
v_gene: TRBV29-1; j_gene: TRBJ2-7; CDR3aa: CSVGTSGRYEQYF
v_gene: TRBV9; j_gene: TRBJ2-2; CDR3aa: CASSVHTDRGHTGELFF
v_gene: TRBV7-2; j_gene: TRBJ2-1; CDR3aa: CASSLERVSYNEQFF
v_gene: TRBV7-8; j_gene: TRBJ2-1; CDR3aa: CASSPPDSATNEQFF
v_gene: TRBV3-1; j_gene: TRBJ1-2; CDR3aa: CASSQTPKGLGYGYTF
v_gene: TRBV20-1; j_gene: TRBJ2-3; CDR3aa: CSATGTSGRAFTDTQYF
v_gene: TRBV12-3/TRBV12-4; j_gene: TRBJ2-2; CDR3aa: CASIFHRTGELFF
v_gene: TRBV29-1; j_gene: TRBJ2-5; CDR3aa: CSVEREIGDLRETQYF
v_gene: TRBV7-3; j_gene: TRBJ2-1; CDR3aa: CASSSMTSGGYNEQFF
v_gene: TRBV20-1; j_gene: TRBJ1-5; CDR3aa: CSPLAGGQGGQPQHF
v_gene: TRBV2; j_gene: TRBJ2-2; CDR3aa: CASKVAGGRAGELFF
v_gene: TRBV20-1; j_gene: TRBJ2-6; CDR3aa: CSASGAPAGANVLTF
v_gene: TRBV7-2; j_gene: TRBJ1-6; CDR3aa: CASSSGGDSYNSPLHF
v_gene: TRBV11-2; j_gene: TRBJ2-2; CDR3aa: CASSLELAGTYTGELFF
v_gene: TRBV6-1; j_gene: TRBJ2-3; CDR3aa: CASSPAASTDTQYF
v_gene: TRBV7-2; j_gene: TRBJ1-3; CDR3aa: CASSMTGGSGNTIYF
v_gene: TRBV5-4; j_gene: TRBJ2-7; CDR3aa: CASSSGYEQYF
v_gene: TRBV18; j_gene: TRBJ1-4; CDR3aa: CASRDLATNEKLFF
v_gene: TRBV7-9; j_gene: TRBJ1-1; CDR3aa: CASSFPGREAFF
v_gene: TRBV12-3/TRBV12-4; j_gene: TRBJ2-2; CDR3aa: CASTSRTGDTGELFF
v_gene: TRBV20-1; j_gene: TRBJ2-7; CDR3aa: CSASDTYEQYF